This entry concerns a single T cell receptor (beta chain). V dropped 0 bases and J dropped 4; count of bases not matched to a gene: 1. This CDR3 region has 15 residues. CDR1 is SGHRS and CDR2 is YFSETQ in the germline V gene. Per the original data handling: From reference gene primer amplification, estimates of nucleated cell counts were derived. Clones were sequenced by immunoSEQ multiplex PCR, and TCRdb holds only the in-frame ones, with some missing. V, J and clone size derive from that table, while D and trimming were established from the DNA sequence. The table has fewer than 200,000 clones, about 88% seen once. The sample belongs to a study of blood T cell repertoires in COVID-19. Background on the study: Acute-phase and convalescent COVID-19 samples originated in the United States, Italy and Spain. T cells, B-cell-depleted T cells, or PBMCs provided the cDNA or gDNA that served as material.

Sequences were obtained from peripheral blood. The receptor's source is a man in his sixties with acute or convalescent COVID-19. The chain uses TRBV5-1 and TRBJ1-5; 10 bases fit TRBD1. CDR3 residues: CASSLGGQGNQPQHF. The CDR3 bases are TGCGCCAGCAGCTTGGGGGGACAGGGGAATCAGCCCCAGCATTTT.